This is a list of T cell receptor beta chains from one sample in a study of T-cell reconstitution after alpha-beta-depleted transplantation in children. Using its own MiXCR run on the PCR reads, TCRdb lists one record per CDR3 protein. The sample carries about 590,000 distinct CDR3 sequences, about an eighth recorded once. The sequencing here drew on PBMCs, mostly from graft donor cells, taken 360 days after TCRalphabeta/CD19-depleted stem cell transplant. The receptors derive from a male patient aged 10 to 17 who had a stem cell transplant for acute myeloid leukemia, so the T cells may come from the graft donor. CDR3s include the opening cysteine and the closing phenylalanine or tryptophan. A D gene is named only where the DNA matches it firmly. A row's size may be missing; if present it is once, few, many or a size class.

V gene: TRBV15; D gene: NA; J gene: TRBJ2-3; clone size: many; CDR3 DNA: TGTGCCACCAGCATCAGGGGCTCCAGCACAGATACGCAGTATTTT; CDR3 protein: CATSIRGSSTDTQYF
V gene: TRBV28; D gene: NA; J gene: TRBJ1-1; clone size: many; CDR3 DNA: TGTGCCAGCAGTCCAGGGTGGGCTGAAGCTTTCTTT; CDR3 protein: CASSPGWAEAFF
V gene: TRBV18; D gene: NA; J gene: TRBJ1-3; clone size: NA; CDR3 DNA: TGTGCCAGCTCACCAGGAGGGGTACCGGCCGGCACCATATATTTT; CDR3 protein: CASSPGGVPAGTIYF
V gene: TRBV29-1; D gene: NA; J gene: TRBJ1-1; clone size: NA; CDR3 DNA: TGCAGCGTTGTGGGGGGCCTCACTGAAGCTTTCTTT; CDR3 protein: CSVVGGLTEAFF
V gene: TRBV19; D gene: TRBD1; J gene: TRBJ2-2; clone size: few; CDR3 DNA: TGTGCCAGTAGTGTGGGACAGGGGGAAACCGGGGAGCTGTTTTTT; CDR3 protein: CASSVGQGETGELFF
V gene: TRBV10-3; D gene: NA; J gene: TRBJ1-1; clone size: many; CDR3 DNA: TGTGCCATCAGGCCCAGTATAGGGAACACTGAAGCTTTCTTT; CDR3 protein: CAIRPSIGNTEAFF
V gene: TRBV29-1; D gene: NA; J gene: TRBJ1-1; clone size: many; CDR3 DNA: TGCAGCGTTGAGTACAGGGAGGACACTGAAGCTTTCTTT; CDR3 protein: CSVEYREDTEAFF
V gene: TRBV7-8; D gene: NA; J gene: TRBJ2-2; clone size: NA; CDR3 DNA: TGTGCCAGCAGCAGACGACTAGAGAACACCGGGGAGCTGTTTTTT; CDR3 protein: CASSRRLENTGELFF
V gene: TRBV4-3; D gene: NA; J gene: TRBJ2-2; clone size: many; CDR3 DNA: TGCGCCAGCAGCCAAGAGCTCGTGGGCACCGGGGAGCTGTTTTTT; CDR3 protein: CASSQELVGTGELFF
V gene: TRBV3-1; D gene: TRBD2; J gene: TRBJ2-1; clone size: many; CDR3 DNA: TGTGCCAGCAGCCGCATACCTAGCGGGACGACGGGTGAGCAGTTCTTC; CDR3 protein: CASSRIPSGTTGEQFF
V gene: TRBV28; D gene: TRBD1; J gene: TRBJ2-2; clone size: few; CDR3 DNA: TGTGCCAGCAGTTTATGGGGGACAGGGGACACCGGGGAGCTGTTTTTT; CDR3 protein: CASSLWGTGDTGELFF
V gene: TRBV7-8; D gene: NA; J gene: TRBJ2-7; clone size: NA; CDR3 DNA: TGTGCCAGCAGCCTTCATATCATGTGGGCCCCCTACGAGCAGTACTTC; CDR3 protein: CASSLHIMWAPYEQYF
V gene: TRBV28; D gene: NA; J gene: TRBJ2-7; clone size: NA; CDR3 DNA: TGTGCCAGCAGTCACCCGGAATGGCCCTACGAGCAGTACTTC; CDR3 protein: CASSHPEWPYEQYF
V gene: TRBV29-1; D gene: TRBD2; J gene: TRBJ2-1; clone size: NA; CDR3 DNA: TGCAGCGCTCTAAAAGCGGGAGGCCCTATTGAGCAGTTCTTC; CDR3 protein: CSALKAGGPIEQFF
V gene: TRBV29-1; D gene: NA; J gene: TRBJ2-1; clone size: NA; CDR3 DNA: TGCAGCGTTACAGGGTCTAGCTCCTACAATGAGCAGTTCTTC; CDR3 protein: CSVTGSSSYNEQFF
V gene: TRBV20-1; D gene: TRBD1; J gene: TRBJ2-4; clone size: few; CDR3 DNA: TGCAGTGCTCATGGAGGGGGGACAGGGGGCAAAAACATTCAGTACTTC; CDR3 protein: CSAHGGGTGGKNIQYF
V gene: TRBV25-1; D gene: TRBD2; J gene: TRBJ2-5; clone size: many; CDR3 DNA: TGTGCCAGCAGTGCCGGACTAGGGGCAGAGACCCAGTACTTC; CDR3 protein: CASSAGLGAETQYF
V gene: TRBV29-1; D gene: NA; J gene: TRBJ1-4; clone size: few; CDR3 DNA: TGCAGCGTCCTCGGGACCGGTGGGGAAAAACTGTTTTTT; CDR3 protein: CSVLGTGGEKLFF
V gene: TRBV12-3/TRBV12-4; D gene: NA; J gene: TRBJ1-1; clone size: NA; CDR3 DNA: TGTGCCAGCAGTTTAAATTGGGGGTCCAACACTGAAGCTTTCTTT; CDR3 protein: CASSLNWGSNTEAFF
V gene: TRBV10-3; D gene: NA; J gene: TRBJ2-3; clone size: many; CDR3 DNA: TGTGCCATCGGGCGATTAAGCACAGATACGCAGTATTTT; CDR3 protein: CAIGRLSTDTQYF
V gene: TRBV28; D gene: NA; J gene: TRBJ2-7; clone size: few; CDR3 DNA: TGTGCCAGCGGACCCCGGGATACCTCCTTCGAGCAGTACTTC; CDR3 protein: CASGPRDTSFEQYF
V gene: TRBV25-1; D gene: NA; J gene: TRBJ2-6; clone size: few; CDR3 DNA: TGTGCCAGCAGTGCTAACGAGCCTTATTCTGGGGCCAACGTCCTGACTTTC; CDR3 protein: CASSANEPYSGANVLTF
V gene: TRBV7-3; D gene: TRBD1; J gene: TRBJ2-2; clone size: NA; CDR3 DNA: TGTGCCAGCAGCTTCCGGGACAGGGCGAACACCGGGGAGCTGTTTTTT; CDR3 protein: CASSFRDRANTGELFF
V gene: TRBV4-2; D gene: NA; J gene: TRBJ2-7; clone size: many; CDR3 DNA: TGTGCCAGCAGCCAAGTCGGGACTCCAAGATCGCCCTACGAGCAGTACTTC; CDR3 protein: CASSQVGTPRSPYEQYF
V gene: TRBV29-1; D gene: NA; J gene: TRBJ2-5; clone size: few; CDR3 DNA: TGCAGCGTTGAAGCACGGCAGGTCAGGGAAGAGACCCAGTACTTC; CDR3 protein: CSVEARQVREETQYF
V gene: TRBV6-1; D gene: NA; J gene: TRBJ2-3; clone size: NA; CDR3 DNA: TGTGCCAGCAGTCGGGGTTACACAGATACGCAGTATTTT; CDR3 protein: CASSRGYTDTQYF
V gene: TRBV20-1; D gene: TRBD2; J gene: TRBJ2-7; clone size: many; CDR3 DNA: TGCAGTGCTATGGGACTATCGAGCTCCTACGAGCAGTACTTC; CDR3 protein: CSAMGLSSSYEQYF
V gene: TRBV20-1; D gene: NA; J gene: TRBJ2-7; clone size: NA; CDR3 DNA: TGCAGTGCACTTTGGATTGCTAGCGTACCCTACGAGCAGTACTTC; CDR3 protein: CSALWIASVPYEQYF
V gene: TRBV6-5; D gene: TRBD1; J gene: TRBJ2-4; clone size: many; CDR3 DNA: TGTGCCAGCAGTTACCCGACAGGGATTGGCATTCAGTACTTC; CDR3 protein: CASSYPTGIGIQYF
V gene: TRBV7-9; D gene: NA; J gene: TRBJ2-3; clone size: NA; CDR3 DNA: TGTGCCAGCAGCTTAGCGGGGCTTGCAGCAGGGAATACGCAGTATTTT; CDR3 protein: CASSLAGLAAGNTQYF
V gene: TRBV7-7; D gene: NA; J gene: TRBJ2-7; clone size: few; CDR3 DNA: TGTGCTAGCAGCTTAGACCTGAGCTCCTACGAGCAGTACTTC; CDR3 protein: CASSLDLSSYEQYF
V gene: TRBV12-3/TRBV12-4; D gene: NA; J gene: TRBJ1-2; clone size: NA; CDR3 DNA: TGTGCCAGCAGTTTAGCCATCCATGGCTACACCTTC; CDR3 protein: CASSLAIHGYTF
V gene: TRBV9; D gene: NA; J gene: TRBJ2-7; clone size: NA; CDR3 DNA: TGTGCCAGCAGCGTAGCACCGACCTTCTCCTACGAGCAGTACTTC; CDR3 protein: CASSVAPTFSYEQYF
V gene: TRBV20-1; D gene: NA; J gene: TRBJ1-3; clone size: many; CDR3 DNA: TGCAGTGCCCCTCGTCTGGGACCTGGAAACACCATATATTTT; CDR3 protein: CSAPRLGPGNTIYF
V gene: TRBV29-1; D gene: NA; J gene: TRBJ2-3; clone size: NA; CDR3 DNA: TGCAGCGTTGATCGGGCCCTTAGCGGCACAGATACGCAGTATTTT; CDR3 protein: CSVDRALSGTDTQYF
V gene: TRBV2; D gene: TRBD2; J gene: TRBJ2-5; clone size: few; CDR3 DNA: TGTGCCAGCAGTGAAGCGTCCGGACTAGCGGGAGAGGAGACCCAGTACTTC; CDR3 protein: CASSEASGLAGEETQYF
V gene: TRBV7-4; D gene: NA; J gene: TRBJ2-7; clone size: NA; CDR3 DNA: TGTGCCAGCAGCCCAGACGGGCTTGGCTCCTACGAGCAGTACTTC; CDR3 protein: CASSPDGLGSYEQYF
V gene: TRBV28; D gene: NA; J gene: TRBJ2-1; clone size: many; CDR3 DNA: TGTGCCAGCAGTTTATTTAGTCCCCCGTTCTTC; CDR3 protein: CASSLFSPPFF
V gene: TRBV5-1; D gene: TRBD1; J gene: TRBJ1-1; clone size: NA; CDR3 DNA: TGCGCCAGCAGCCCAGGACAGGGGATAAAAACTGAAGCTTTCTTT; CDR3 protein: CASSPGQGIKTEAFF
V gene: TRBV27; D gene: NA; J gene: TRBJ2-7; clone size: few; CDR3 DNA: TGTGCCAGCCAGACAGAGGATTTCTGCGGACAGAGCTCCTACGAGCAGTACTTC; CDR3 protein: CASQTEDFCGQSSYEQYF
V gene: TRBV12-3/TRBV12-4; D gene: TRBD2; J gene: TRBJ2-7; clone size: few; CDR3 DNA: TGTGCCAGCAGGTCTAGCGGGAGTTCCTACGAGCAGTACTTC; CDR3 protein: CASRSSGSSYEQYF
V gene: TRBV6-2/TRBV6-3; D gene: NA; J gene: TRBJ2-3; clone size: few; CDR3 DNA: TGTGCCAGCAGTTCTCTAGGATGGGTGGCGCAGTATTTT; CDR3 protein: CASSSLGWVAQYF
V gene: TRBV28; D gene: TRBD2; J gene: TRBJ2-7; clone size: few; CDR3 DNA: TGTGCCAGCACCTCACTAGCGGGGGTGGGGGAGCAGTACTTC; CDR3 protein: CASTSLAGVGEQYF
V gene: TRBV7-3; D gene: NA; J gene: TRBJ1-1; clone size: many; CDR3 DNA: TGTGCCAGCAGCTTAACAGGCAGCTTGGGATGGACTGAAGCTTTCTTT; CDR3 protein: CASSLTGSLGWTEAFF
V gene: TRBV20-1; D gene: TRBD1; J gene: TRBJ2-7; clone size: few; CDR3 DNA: TGCAGTGCTTCAAAAGGGGCAGGGGGCTCTATCGAGCAGTACTTC; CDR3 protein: CSASKGAGGSIEQYF